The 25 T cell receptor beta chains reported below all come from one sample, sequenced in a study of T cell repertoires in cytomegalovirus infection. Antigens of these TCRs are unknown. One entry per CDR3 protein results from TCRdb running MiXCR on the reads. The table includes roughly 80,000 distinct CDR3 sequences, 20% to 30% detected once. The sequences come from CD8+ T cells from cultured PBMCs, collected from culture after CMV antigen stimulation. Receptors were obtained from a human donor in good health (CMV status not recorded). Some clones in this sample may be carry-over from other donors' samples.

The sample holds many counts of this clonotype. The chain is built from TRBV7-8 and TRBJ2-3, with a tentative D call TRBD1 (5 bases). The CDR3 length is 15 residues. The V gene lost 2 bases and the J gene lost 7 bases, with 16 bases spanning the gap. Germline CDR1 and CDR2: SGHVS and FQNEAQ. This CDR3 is CASSLFQGPKYTQYF. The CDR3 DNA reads TGTGCCAGCAGCTTATTCCAGGGTCCAAAGTATACGCAGTATTTT.

This CDR3 reads CAWSAPGTGVGGYTF. The CDR3 bases are TGTGCCTGGAGTGCCCCCGGGACAGGGGTTGGAGGCTACACCTTC. The J gene is TRBJ1-2, the V gene TRBV30, with 10 bases fitting TRBD1. V shed 1 base and J 8 bases; nucleotides not matched to a gene: 10. The germline gives CDR1 GTSNPN, CDR2 SVGIG (reference sequence). This CDR3 has 15 residues.

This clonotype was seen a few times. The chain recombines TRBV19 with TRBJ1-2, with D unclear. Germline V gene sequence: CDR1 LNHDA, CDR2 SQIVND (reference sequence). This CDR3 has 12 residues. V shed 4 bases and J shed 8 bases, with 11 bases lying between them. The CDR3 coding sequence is TGTGCCAGTAGTACGGATTACTGGGGCTACACCTTC. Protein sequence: CASSTDYWGYTF.

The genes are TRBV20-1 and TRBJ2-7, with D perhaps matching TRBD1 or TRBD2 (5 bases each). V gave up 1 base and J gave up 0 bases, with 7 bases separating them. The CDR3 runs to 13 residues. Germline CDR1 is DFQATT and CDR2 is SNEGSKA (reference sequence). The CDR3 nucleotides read TGCAGTGCTAGAGGGGACGACTCCTACGAGCAGTACTTC. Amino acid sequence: CSARGDDSYEQYF.

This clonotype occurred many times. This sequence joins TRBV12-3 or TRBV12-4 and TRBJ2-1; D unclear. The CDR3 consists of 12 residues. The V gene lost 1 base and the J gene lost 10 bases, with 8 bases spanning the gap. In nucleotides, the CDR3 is TGTGCCAGCAGTTTAGTACCTCGGGAGCAGTTCTTC. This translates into CASSLVPREQFF.

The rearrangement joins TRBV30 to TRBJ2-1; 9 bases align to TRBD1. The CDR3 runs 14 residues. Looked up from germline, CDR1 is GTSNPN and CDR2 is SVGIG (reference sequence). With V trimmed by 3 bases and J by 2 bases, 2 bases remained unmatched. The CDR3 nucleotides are TGTGCCTGGAGGGACAGGGGACCCTACAATGAGCAGTTCTTC. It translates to CAWRDRGPYNEQFF.

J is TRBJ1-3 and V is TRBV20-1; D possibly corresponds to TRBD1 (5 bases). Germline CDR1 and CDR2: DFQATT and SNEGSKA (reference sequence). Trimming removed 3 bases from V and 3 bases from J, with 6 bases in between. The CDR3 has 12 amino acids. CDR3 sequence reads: CSASQGGNTIYF. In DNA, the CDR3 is TGCAGTGCTAGCCAGGGTGGAAACACCATATATTTT.

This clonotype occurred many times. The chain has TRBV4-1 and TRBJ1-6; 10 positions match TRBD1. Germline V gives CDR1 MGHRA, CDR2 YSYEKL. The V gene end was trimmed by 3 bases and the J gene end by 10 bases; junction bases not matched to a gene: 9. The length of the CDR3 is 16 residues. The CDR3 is CASSQATGTGDSPLHF. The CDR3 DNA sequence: TGCGCCAGCAGCCAGGCAACCGGGACAGGGGACTCACCCCTCCACTTT.

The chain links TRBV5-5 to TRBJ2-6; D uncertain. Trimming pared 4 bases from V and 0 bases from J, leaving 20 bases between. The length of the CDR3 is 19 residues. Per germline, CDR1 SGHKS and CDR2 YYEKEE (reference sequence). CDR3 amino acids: CASSPPTLRHFSGANVLTF. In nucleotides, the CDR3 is TGTGCCAGCAGCCCCCCGACCCTGAGGCACTTCTCTGGGGCCAACGTCCTGACTTTC.

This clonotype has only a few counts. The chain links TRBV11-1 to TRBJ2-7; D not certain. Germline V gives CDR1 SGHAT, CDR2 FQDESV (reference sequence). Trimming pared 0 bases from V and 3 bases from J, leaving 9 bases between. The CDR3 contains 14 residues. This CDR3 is CASSLARLGYEQYF. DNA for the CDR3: TGTGCCAGCAGCTTAGCTCGACTGGGCTACGAGCAGTACTTC.

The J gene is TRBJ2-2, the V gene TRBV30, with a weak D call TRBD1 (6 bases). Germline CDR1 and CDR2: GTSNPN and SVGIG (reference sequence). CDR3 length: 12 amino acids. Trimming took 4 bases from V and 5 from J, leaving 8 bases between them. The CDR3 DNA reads TGTGCCTGGACGCAGGGGACCGGGGAGCTGTTTTTT. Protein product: CAWTQGTGELFF.

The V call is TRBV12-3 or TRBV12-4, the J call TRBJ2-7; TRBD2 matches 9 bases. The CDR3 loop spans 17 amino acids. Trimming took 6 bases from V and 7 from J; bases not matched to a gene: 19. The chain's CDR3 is CASREFSGGETSREQYF. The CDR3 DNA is TGTGCCAGCAGGGAATTTAGCGGGGGTGAAACCTCGCGGGAGCAGTACTTC.

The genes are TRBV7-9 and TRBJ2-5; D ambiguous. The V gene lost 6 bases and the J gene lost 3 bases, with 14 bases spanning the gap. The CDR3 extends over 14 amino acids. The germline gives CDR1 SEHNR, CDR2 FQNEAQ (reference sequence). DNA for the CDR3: TGTGCCAGCAGTAGGGCCCAGAGAAAAGAGACCCAGTACTTC. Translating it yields CASSRAQRKETQYF.

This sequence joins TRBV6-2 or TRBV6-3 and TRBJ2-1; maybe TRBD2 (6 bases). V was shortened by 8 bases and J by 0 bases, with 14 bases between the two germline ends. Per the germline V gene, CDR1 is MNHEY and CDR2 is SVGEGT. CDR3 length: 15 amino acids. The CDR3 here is CASLLQGGSYNEQFF. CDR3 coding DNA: TGTGCCAGCCTACTCCAGGGAGGCTCCTACAATGAGCAGTTCTTC.

DNA for the CDR3: TGTGCCAGTGGGCCTCGTGGGGGAGCAGGGGGTCACAATCAGCCCCAGCATTTT. Encoded protein: CASGPRGGAGGHNQPQHF. The chain links TRBV28 to TRBJ1-5; 7 bases fit TRBD1. This CDR3 has 18 residues. Per germline, CDR1 MDHEN and CDR2 SYDVKM. V shed 9 bases and J 3 bases; nucleotides not matched to a gene: 20. Full variable domain (missing parts from reference TRBV28 and TRBJ1-5): DVKVTQSSRYLVKRTGEKVFLECVQDMDHENMFWYRQDPGLGLRLIYFSYDVKMKEKGDIPEGYSVSREKKERFSLILESASTNQTSMYLCASGPRGGAGGHNQPQHFGDGTRLSIL.

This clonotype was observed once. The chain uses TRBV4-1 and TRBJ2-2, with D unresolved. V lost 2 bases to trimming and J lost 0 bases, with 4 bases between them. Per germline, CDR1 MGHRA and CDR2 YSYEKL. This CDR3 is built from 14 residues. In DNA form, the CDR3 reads TGCGCCAGCAGCCAATACACGAACACCGGGGAGCTGTTTTTT. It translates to CASSQYTNTGELFF.

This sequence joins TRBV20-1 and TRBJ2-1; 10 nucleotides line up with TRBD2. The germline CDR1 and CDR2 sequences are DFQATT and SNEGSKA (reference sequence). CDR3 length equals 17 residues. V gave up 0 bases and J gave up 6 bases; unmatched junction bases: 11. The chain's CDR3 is CSARDFSGRAQGNEQFF. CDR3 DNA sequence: TGCAGTGCTAGAGATTTCAGCGGGAGGGCCCAGGGCAATGAGCAGTTCTTC.

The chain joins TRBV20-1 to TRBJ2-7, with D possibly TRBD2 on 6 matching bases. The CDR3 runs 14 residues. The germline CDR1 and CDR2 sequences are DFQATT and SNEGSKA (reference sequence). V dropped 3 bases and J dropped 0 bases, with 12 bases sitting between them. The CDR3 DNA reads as TGCAGTGCTAGTAGCGGAGGGATCTCCTACGAGCAGTACTTC. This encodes CSASSGGISYEQYF.

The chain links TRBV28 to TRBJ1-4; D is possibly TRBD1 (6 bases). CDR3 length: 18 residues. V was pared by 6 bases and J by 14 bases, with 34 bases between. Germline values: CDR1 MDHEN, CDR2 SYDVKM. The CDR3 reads CASSRGHSQGWGKKGLFF. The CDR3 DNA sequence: TGTGCCAGCAGCCGGGGACATTCCCAAGGTTGGGGAAAAAAGGGTCTGTTTTTT.

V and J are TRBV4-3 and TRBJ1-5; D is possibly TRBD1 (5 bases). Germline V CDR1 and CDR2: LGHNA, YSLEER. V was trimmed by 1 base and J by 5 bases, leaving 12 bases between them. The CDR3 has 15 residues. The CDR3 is CASSQAGRRDQPQHF. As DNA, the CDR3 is TGCGCCAGCAGCCAAGCAGGGCGTCGGGATCAGCCCCAGCATTTT.

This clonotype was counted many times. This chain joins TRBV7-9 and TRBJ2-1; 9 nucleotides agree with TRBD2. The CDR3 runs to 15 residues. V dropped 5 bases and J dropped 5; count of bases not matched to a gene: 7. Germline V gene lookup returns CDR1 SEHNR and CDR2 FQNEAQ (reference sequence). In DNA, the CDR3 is TGTGCCAGCAGCCCTAGACTAGCGGTCCACAATGAGCAGTTCTTC. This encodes CASSPRLAVHNEQFF. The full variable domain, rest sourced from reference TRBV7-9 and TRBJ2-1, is DTGVSQNPRHKITKRGQNVTFRCDPISEHNRLYWYRQTLGQGPEFLTYFQNEAQLEKSRLLSDRFSAERPKGSFSTLEIQRTEQGDSAMYLCASSPRLAVHNEQFFGPGTRLTVL.

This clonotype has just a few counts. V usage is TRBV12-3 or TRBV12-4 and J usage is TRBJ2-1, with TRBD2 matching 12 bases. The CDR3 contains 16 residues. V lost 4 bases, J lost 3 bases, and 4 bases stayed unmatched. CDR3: CASSSSGRAFYNEQFF. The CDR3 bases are TGTGCCAGCAGTTCTAGCGGGAGGGCCTTCTACAATGAGCAGTTCTTC.

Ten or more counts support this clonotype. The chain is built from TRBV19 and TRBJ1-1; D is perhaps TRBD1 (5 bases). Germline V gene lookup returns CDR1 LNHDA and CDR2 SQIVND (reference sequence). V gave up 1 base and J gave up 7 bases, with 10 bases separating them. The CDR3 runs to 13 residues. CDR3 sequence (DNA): TGTGCCAGTAGTATAGCCAGGGACTATGAAGCTTTCTTT. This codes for CASSIARDYEAFF. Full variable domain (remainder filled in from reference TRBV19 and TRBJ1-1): DGGITQSPKYLFRKEGQNVTLSCEQNLNHDAMYWYRQDPGQGLRLIYYSQIVNDFQKGDIAEGYSVSREKKESFPLTVTSAQKNPTAFYLCASSIARDYEAFFGQGTRLTVV.

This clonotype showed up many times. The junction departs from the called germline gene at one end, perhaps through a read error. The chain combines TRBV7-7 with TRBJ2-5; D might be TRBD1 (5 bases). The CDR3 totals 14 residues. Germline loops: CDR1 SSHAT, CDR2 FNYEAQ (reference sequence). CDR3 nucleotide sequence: TGTGCTAGCAGCCTAAGGGGAAACCAAGAGACCCAGTACTTC. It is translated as CASSLRGNQETQYF.

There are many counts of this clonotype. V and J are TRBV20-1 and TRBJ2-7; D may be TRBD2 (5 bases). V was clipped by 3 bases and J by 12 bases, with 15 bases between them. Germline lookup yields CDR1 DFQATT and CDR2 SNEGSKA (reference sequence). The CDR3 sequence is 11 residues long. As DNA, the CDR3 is TGCAGTGCTAGGGACGGACGGGATTCGTACTTC. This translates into CSARDGRDSYF.